Listed here are 21 T cell receptor beta chains from one sample, sequenced in a study of blood T cell repertoires in COVID-19. Sequencing used immunoSEQ multiplex PCR; TCRdb keeps in-frame clones, though not all of them. Of 200,000 to 300,000 clones detected, around 85% appear once; the ten largest clones hold more than 4.5%. Source material: peripheral blood. The receptor source for this set is a man aged 50-59 years with COVID-19, enrolled during active disease.

The CDR3 nucleotides read TGTGCCAGCAGTACCGGGGGGGAGGGAAACATTCAGTACTTC. Its translation: CASSTGGEGNIQYF. This chain connects TRBV6-5 to TRBJ2-4, with 8 bases that match TRBD2. Germline assignment: CDR1 MNHEY and CDR2 SVGAGI. The CDR3 runs to 14 residues. V gave up 5 bases and J gave up 6 bases; unmatched junction bases: 6.

This chain links TRBV6-2 or TRBV6-3 with TRBJ1-5; 8 nucleotides match TRBD1. The CDR3 length is 15 residues. Per the germline V gene, CDR1 is MNHEY and CDR2 is SVGEGT. The trim removed 1 base at V and 4 bases at J, leaving 3 bases unmatched. The CDR3 bases are TGTGCCAGCAGTTACTACGGACAGGGAAATCAGCCCCAGCATTTT. Translation gives CASSYYGQGNQPQHF.

The chain uses TRBV6-6 and TRBJ1-1; D call uncertain. This CDR3 spans 14 amino acids. V dropped 7 bases and J dropped 0 bases, with 12 bases sitting between them. Per germline, CDR1 MNHNY and CDR2 SVGAGI (reference sequence). DNA of the CDR3: TGTGCCAGCACCGCGGGCCTAATGAACACTGAAGCTTTCTTT. Encoded protein: CASTAGLMNTEAFF.

The gene calls are TRBV7-2 and TRBJ1-2; D is ambiguous. With 8 bases removed from V and 5 bases from J, the gap between germline ends came to 9 bases. Germline CDR1 is SGHTA and CDR2 is FQGNSA. The CDR3 runs 11 residues. CDR3 nucleotides: TGTGCCAGCCTCGAGGGTTATGGCTACACCTTC. Its protein is CASLEGYGYTF.

The J gene is TRBJ2-2, the V gene TRBV11-3; TRBD1 matches 10 bases. The J segment lost 7 bases and the V segment lost 5 bases, leaving 7 bases of the junction unmatched. Germline values: CDR1 SGHNT, CDR2 YENEEA. CDR3 length: 15 amino acids. CDR3 loop: CASSPRTGGIGELFF. The CDR3 region has the DNA TGTGCCAGCAGCCCCCGGACAGGGGGGATCGGGGAGCTGTTTTTT.

Concerning this clone itself: Distinct nucleotide sequences in the sample also encode this CDR3. The chain employs TRBV19 and TRBJ1-5, with D unresolved. Germline CDR1 reads LNHDA; CDR2 reads SQIVND (reference sequence). The CDR3 is made up of 15 amino acids. V was clipped by 1 base and J by 1 base, with 8 bases between them. The CDR3 is CASSIGPGSNQPQHF. For the CDR3, the DNA is TGTGCCAGTAGTATAGGCCCCGGGAGCAATCAGCCCCAGCATTTT.

The chain couples TRBV7-8 to TRBJ2-3; perhaps TRBD2 as D (5 bases). Trimming pared 4 bases from V and 5 bases from J, leaving 7 bases between. This CDR3 spans 12 amino acids. Germline V gene lookup returns CDR1 SGHVS and CDR2 FQNEAQ. The DNA for the CDR3 is TGTGCCAGCAGCTCCCGGGGAGATACGCAGTATTTT. The encoded protein is CASSSRGDTQYF.

V and J are TRBV7-2 and TRBJ1-4; D call uncertain. The germline V gene has CDR1 SGHTA and CDR2 FQGNSA. CDR3 size: 13 residues. Between the trimmed V and J ends, which lost 3 bases and 7 bases, there was a span of 9 bases. CDR3 sequence reads: CASSFGAAEKLFF. The DNA for the CDR3 is TGTGCCAGCAGCTTTGGAGCCGCTGAAAAACTGTTTTTT.

The V call is TRBV30, the J call TRBJ2-7; 10 nucleotides align to TRBD1. The germline V gene encodes CDR1 GTSNPN and CDR2 SVGIG (reference sequence). The V gene end was trimmed by 2 bases and the J gene end by 4 bases; junction bases not matched to a gene: 8. The CDR3 spans 15 residues. For the CDR3, the DNA is TGTGCCTGGAGTAACCACGACAGGGGGCGTTACGAGCAGTACTTC. Its protein is CAWSNHDRGRYEQYF.

V and J are TRBV9 and TRBJ1-2; D might be TRBD1 (5 bases). This CDR3 is built from 14 residues. Germline CDR1 SGDLS, CDR2 YYNGEE. The V gene lost 4 bases and the J gene lost 7 bases, with 17 bases spanning the gap. Here the CDR3 reads CASSTGPANSGYTF. CDR3 DNA sequence: TGTGCCAGCAGCACAGGACCGGCTAATTCTGGCTACACCTTC.

This clone was picked up a small number of times. The chain has TRBV2 and TRBJ2-6; D not resolved. Germline V gives CDR1 SNHLY, CDR2 FYNNEI. This CDR3 has 14 residues. V lost 1 base and J lost 5, with 6 bases in between. CDR3 residues: CASSEGARANVLTF. CDR3 sequence (DNA): TGTGCCAGCAGTGAAGGGGCCAGGGCCAACGTCCTGACTTTC. Based on the CDR3 plus reference TRBV2 and TRBJ2-6, the full variable domain is EPEVTQTPSHQVTQMGQEVILRCVPISNHLYFYWYRQILGQKVEFLVSFYNNEISEKSEIFDDQFSVERPDGSNFTLKIRSTKLEDSAMYFCASSEGARANVLTFGAGSRLTVL.

This clone has only a few counts. V and J are TRBV14 and TRBJ2-1; TRBD1 aligns across 8 bases. J gave up 10 bases and V 4 bases, and 15 bases lay outside the gene matches. This CDR3 is built from 16 residues. Germline CDR1 reads SGHDN; CDR2 reads FVKESK. For the CDR3, the DNA is TGTGCCAGCAGCCGAGGAAGTGCCCAGGGGGCGAGAGAGCAGTTCTTC. This codes for CASSRGSAQGAREQFF.

This chain joins TRBV5-1 and TRBJ2-2, with 8 bases identical to TRBD1. Germline V lookup: CDR1 SGHRS, CDR2 YFSETQ. V was pared by 0 bases and J by 5 bases, with 0 bases of the junction left unmatched. The CDR3 has 14 residues. The CDR3, as DNA: TGCGCCAGCAGCTTGGGGACAGGGACCGGGGAGCTGTTTTTT. Amino acid sequence: CASSLGTGTGELFF.

The J gene is TRBJ2-5, the V gene TRBV5-1; possible D gene TRBD2, 6 bases. The CDR3 has 14 residues. The germline V gene encodes CDR1 SGHRS and CDR2 YFSETQ. The V end lost 4 bases, the J end lost 5 bases, and 15 bases lay between the germline ends. CDR3 DNA: TGCGCCAGCAGCCCGGGCGGGACCAGGGAGACCCAGTACTTC. Its protein is CASSPGGTRETQYF.

CDR3: CASSSQGPYRELFF. The CDR3 coding sequence is TGTGCCAGCAGCTCACAGGGCCCCTACAGGGAGCTGTTTTTT. The chain has TRBV5-4 and TRBJ2-2, with D possibly being TRBD1 (6 bases). Germline V lookup: CDR1 SGHNT, CDR2 YYREEE (reference sequence). Between the trimmed V and J ends, which lost 3 bases and 9 bases, there was a span of 15 bases. The CDR3 spans 14 residues.

The chain joins TRBV28 to TRBJ2-1, with 7 bases aligning to TRBD2. There are 13 residues in the CDR3. Germline loops: CDR1 MDHEN, CDR2 SYDVKM. V was pared by 7 bases and J by 2 bases, with 2 bases of the junction left unmatched. CDR3 coding DNA: TGTGCCAGCAACGGGGGGACCTACAATGAGCAGTTCTTC. Protein product: CASNGGTYNEQFF.

This chain uses TRBV3-1 (or the pseudogene TRBV3-2) with TRBJ2-5; the D gene is possibly TRBD2 (6 bases). V was shortened by 1 base and J by 0 bases, with 9 bases between the two germline ends. The CDR3 is 15 amino acids. Germline V gene lookup returns CDR1 LGHDT and CDR2 YNNKEL (reference sequence). CDR3 coding DNA: TGTGCCAGCAGCCAAGCGGGGAGGTACCAAGAGACCCAGTACTTC. It is translated as CASSQAGRYQETQYF.

The chain links TRBV6-5 to TRBJ1-2; D possibly corresponds to TRBD1 (5 bases). Germline V CDR1 and CDR2: MNHEY, SVGAGI. The CDR3 is 13 amino acids. Trimming cost V 8 bases and J 2 bases, with 12 bases left between them. DNA for the CDR3: TGTGCCAGCCAAAAGGAGGGGAACTATGGCTACACCTTC. It is translated as CASQKEGNYGYTF.

This clone has a handful of counts. The chain uses TRBV5-1 and TRBJ1-1, with TRBD1 matching over 7 bases. The CDR3 runs 15 residues. CDR1 and CDR2 from the germline V gene are SGHRS and YFSETQ. J gave up 0 bases and V 5 bases, and 7 bases lay outside the gene matches. The CDR3 reads CASSVTDRLNTEAFF. As DNA, the CDR3 is TGCGCCAGCAGTGTAACGGACAGGCTGAACACTGAAGCTTTCTTT.

The V gene is TRBV5-1, the J gene TRBJ1-2; no definite D call. From germline, CDR1 is SGHRS and CDR2 YFSETQ. Between the trimmed V and J ends, which lost 0 bases and 9 bases, there was a span of 12 bases. CDR3 length: 13 residues. The CDR3: CASSLGGVKSYTF. The DNA for the CDR3 is TGCGCCAGCAGCTTGGGCGGCGTTAAAAGCTACACCTTC. Using reference TRBV5-1 and TRBJ1-2 for the parts outside the CDR3, the full variable domain is KAGVTQTPRYLIKTRGQQVTLSCSPISGHRSVSWYQQTPGQGLQFLFEYFSETQRNKGNFPGRFSGRQFSNSRSEMNVSTLELGDSALYLCASSLGGVKSYTFGSGTRLTVV.

This chain uses TRBV6-4 with TRBJ2-7, with 10 nucleotides matching TRBD1. Germline lookup yields CDR1 MRHNA and CDR2 SNTAGT. The CDR3 loop spans 13 amino acids. After removal of 6 bases from V and 4 bases from J, the junction contained 3 bases not matched to a gene. Here the CDR3 DNA reads TGTGCCAGCAGCCGGGACAGGGGATACGAGCAGTACTTC. Its protein product is CASSRDRGYEQYF.